These T cell receptor beta chains were read from a single sample in a study of cytomegalovirus exposure and HLA in healthy donors. Data came from immunoSEQ multiplex PCR; TCRdb stores just in-frame clones and leaves some out. The sample has roughly 280,000 clones, 80% to 90% seen once. Sequences were obtained from PBMCs. These receptors were collected from a woman between 18 and 29 years old in good health and CMV-seronegative. The CDR3 runs from the conserved cysteine through the conserved F or W. Each record gives: J gene, clone size, D gene, V gene, CDR3 protein, CDR3 DNA. D genes are given only for firm matches. Expanded clones get a size class; other rows say once, few or many, or leave the size out.

>TRBJ2-2|-|TRBD2|TRBV5-5
CASSLGLAGGPNTGELFF
TGTGCCAGCAGCCTAGGACTAGCGGGGGGGCCGAACACCGGGGAGCTGTTTTTT
>TRBJ1-1|-|TRBD1|TRBV13
CASSYNRGGGTEAFF
TGTGCCAGCAGCTATAACAGGGGCGGAGGCACTGAAGCTTTCTTT
>TRBJ1-1|-|-|TRBV30
CAWTRGGNTEAFF
TGTGCCTGGACCCGGGGAGGGAACACTGAAGCTTTCTTT
>TRBJ1-5|-|-|TRBV30
CAWSSPGTTNQPQHF
TGTGCCTGGAGTTCCCCGGGGACAACCAATCAGCCCCAGCATTTT
>TRBJ1-5|few|TRBD1|TRBV30
CAWSGPGQGRGQPQHF
TGTGCCTGGAGTGGCCCGGGACAGGGCCGGGGTCAGCCCCAGCATTTT
>TRBJ2-7|once|-|TRBV10-3
CAITEGVTDDDEQYF
TGTGCCATCACTGAGGGAGTGACCGATGATGACGAGCAGTACTTC
>TRBJ1-4|-|-|TRBV27
CASSPRPNFYEKLFF
TGTGCCAGCAGTCCCCGTCCCAACTTTTATGAAAAACTGTTTTTT
>TRBJ2-3|-|-|TRBV5-1
CASSLGPRRGTDTQYF
TGCGCCAGCAGCTTGGGGCCCAGGCGGGGCACAGATACGCAGTATTTT
>TRBJ1-2|few|-|TRBV5-1
CASSMDNLNYGYTF
TGCGCCAGCAGCATGGATAACCTAAACTATGGCTACACCTTC
>TRBJ2-1|-|-|TRBV6-1
CASSLRGFGNEQFF
TGTGCCAGCAGTCTCAGGGGTTTTGGTAATGAGCAGTTCTTC
>TRBJ2-1|-|-|TRBV19
CASSLGLDNEQFF
TGTGCCAGTAGTCTCGGACTTGACAATGAGCAGTTCTTC
>TRBJ2-7|-|-|TRBV6-5
CASSYWSPSYEQYF
TGTGCCAGCAGTTACTGGAGCCCCTCCTACGAGCAGTACTTC
>TRBJ1-4|-|-|TRBV5-5
CASSLGGPGEKLFF
TGTGCCAGCAGCTTGGGGGGGCCGGGTGAAAAACTGTTTTTT
>TRBJ2-3|once|TRBD1|TRBV18
CASSPWMGQSADTQYF
TGTGCCAGCTCACCTTGGATGGGACAGAGCGCAGATACGCAGTATTTT
>TRBJ2-7|-|-|TRBV10-1
CASSEGGPAYEQYF
TGCGCCAGCAGTGAGGGGGGCCCGGCCTACGAGCAGTACTTC
>TRBJ1-6|-|-|TRBV7-6
CASSAGAPAAGNSPLHF
TGTGCCAGCAGCGCCGGAGCGCCGGCGGCGGGGAATTCACCCCTCCACTTT
>TRBJ2-7|-|TRBD2|TRBV18
CASSPLSGSSYEQYF
TGTGCCAGCTCACCACTTAGCGGGAGCTCCTACGAGCAGTACTTC
>TRBJ2-7|-|-|TRBV11-2
CASSFLYEQYF
TGTGCCAGCAGCTTTCTTTACGAGCAGTACTTC
>TRBJ2-1|-|-|TRBV30
CAWTGGNEQFF
TGTGCCTGGACCGGAGGCAATGAGCAGTTCTTC
>TRBJ1-2|-|TRBD1|TRBV27
CASSSTGDYGYTF
TGTGCCAGCAGTTCCACAGGGGACTATGGCTACACCTTC
>TRBJ1-5|-|-|TRBV2
CASRQGSGQPQHF
TGTGCCAGCAGACAGGGTTCGGGGCAGCCCCAGCATTTT
>TRBJ2-2|few|-|TRBV4-3
CARKQGLGGELFF
TGCGCCAGAAAGCAGGGTTTGGGCGGGGAGCTGTTTTTT
>TRBJ2-3|-|TRBD2|TRBV4-1
CASTRGESITDTQYF
TGCGCCAGCACACGGGGGGAAAGTATCACAGATACGCAGTATTTT
>TRBJ2-5|-|TRBD2|TRBV5-1
CASSHGLAGSQETQYF
TGCGCCAGCAGCCACGGACTAGCGGGAAGCCAAGAGACCCAGTACTTC